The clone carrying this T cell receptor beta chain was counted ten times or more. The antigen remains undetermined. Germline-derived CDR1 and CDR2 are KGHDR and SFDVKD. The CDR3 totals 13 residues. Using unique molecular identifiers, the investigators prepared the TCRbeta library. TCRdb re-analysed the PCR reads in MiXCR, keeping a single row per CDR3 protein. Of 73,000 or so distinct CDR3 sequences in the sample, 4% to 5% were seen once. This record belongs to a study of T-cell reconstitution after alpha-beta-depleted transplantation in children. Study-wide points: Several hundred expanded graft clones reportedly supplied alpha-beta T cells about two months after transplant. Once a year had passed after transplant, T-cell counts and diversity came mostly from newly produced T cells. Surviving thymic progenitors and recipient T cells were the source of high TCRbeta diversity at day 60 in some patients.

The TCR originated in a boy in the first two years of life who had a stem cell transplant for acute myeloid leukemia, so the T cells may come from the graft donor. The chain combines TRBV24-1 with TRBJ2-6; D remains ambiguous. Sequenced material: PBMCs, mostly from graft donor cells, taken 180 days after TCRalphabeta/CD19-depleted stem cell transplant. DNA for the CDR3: TGTGCTATAGGGCGTTCTGGGGCCAACGTCCTGACTTTC. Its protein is CAIGRSGANVLTF.